One and the same sample provided the 6 T cell receptor beta chains below, sequenced in a study of shared clonotypes between healthy human individuals. The table came from immunoSEQ multiplex PCR; TCRdb's copy has only in-frame clones and leaves some out. This sample has about 2.3 million clones, with more than 85% found just once. Sequences were obtained from naive CD4+ T cells from PBMCs. Subset described: CD45RA+ positively selected. These receptors were obtained from a man younger than 35 in good health. Some clones in this sample may be carry-over from other donors' samples.

V is TRBV18 and J is TRBJ2-2, with D possibly TRBD1 on 6 matching bases. Trimming took 4 bases from V and 2 from J, leaving 11 bases between them. The germline V gene has CDR1 KGHSH and CDR2 LQKENI. The CDR3 has 15 residues. As DNA, the CDR3 is TGTGCCAGCTCACTCCGGGACACAAACACCGGGGAGCTGTTTTTT. Amino acids: CASSLRDTNTGELFF.

This chain uses TRBV2 with TRBJ1-5, with D tentatively TRBD1 (5 bases). V gave up 3 bases and J gave up 6 bases, with 15 bases separating them. The germline V gene encodes CDR1 SNHLY and CDR2 FYNNEI. This CDR3 is 15 amino acids long. The CDR3: CASSEGPSRGQPQHF. In DNA, the CDR3 is TGTGCCAGCAGTGAGGGACCTTCCCGAGGTCAGCCCCAGCATTTT.

The chain joins TRBV10-3 to TRBJ1-5; D gene unclear. The CDR3 loop spans 14 amino acids. The V end was cut by 0 bases, the J end by 7 bases, with 10 bases between. CDR1 and CDR2 from the germline V gene are ENHRY and SYGVKD. The DNA for the CDR3 is TGTGCCATCAGTGAGTCGACGGGGAGACAGCCCCAGCATTTT. It codes for CAISESTGRQPQHF.

The chain couples TRBV7-9 to TRBJ2-6; D remains unclear. The CDR3 is 14 amino acids. The germline CDR1 and CDR2 sequences are SEHNR and FQNEAQ (reference sequence). The V gene lost 5 bases and the J gene lost 1 base, with 6 bases spanning the gap. The CDR3 DNA reads TGTGCCAGCAGCACAGAGTCTGGGGCCAACGTCCTGACTTTC. It specifies CASSTESGANVLTF.

Remarks on this clone: Other DNA sequences in this sample translate to the same CDR3. This chain links TRBV18 with TRBJ2-5; D gene unclear. Germline CDR1 is KGHSH and CDR2 is LQKENI. The CDR3 length is 14 residues. Deletions cut 6 bases from V and 2 bases from J, with 13 bases between. This CDR3 reads CASSLGRAQETQYF. The DNA for the CDR3 is TGTGCCAGCTCCCTCGGACGGGCTCAAGAGACCCAGTACTTC.

The chain combines TRBV11-2 with TRBJ2-7; D gene uncertain. Germline CDR1 is SGHAT and CDR2 is FQNNGV. The CDR3 totals 15 residues. The V gene lost 5 bases and the J gene lost 0 bases, with 14 bases spanning the gap. The CDR3 region has the DNA TGTGCCAGCAGCCCTGCGCCCACGGGCTCCTACGAGCAGTACTTC. Its translation is CASSPAPTGSYEQYF.